This T cell receptor beta chain was identified during a study of T cells expressing NK-cell markers (dated by TCRdb to 2019 to 2021). In terms of the full investigation: In sorted CD3+CD56+NKG2C+, CD3+CD56+NKG2C- and CD3+CD56-NKG2C+ T-cell subsets from 7 or 8 donors, TCR beta-chain repertoires were profiled. Among the eight sequenced donors, only one was HCMV-seronegative, while the other seven were HCMV-seropositive. All eight donors whose samples were sequenced were randomly selected healthy volunteers, three of them men and five women. Sequencing of the libraries produced 2 x 150 bp reads on Illumina HiSeq 2000/2500, MiSeq or NextSeq. Overall study results and their limits: For about 6 donors, the dominant CD3+CD56+NKG2C+ clonotypes were among the top 10 CD8+ clonotypes and accounted for about 1.0-7.5% of CD8+ T cells. Whether the expanded NKG2C-expressing T cell clones were specific for HCMV antigens remained unclear. Those dominant clonotypes were again the most abundant among CD3+CD56-NKG2C+ cells in four donors, at roughly 25-65%.

CDR1 SGHRS and CDR2 YFSETQ were looked up in the germline V gene. The CDR3 covers 17 residues, taking in both the cysteine and the phenylalanine. The record lacks a DNA sequence. A word on this clonotype: It has no known antigen specificity.

The listed sequencing device is Illumina HiSeq 2000. 5'RACE template switching, by which a universal primer site and unique molecular identifiers were added, was used to make TCR beta cDNA libraries. Synthesis of cDNA was primed from the TCR beta constant segment and was followed by two consecutive PCR amplification steps. As for the authors' bioinformatics: MIGEC was used to demultiplex reads and group the reads by UMI, and MiTCR was used to assemble and quantify clonotypes. To exclude erroneous sequences, only TCR cDNA sequences supported by at least two reads were retained. The tcR package was used for downstream repertoire analysis, with clonotypes matched between fractions based on CDR3 nucleotide sequence plus V segment. Antigen specificity was annotated against VDJdb with VDJmatch, allowing one amino acid substitution in CDR3. Following reprocessing of the reads by TCRdb, the data hold one row per CDR3 protein sequence and no DNA is available. For this entry, the V and J calls and clone size follow TCRdb and not the study's own pipeline. The sample's own table lists some 410,000 distinct CDR3 sequences. 7.3% of the sample rests with the top ten.

A commercial ELISA kit detecting HCMV-specific IgG in serum was used to determine HCMV serostatus. Ficoll density gradient centrifugation was used to isolate peripheral blood mononuclear cells from blood. The chain was built from TRBV5-1 and TRBJ1-1; the TCRdb call, TRBD1, lacks DNA for checking. The sequence was collected from a woman between 18 and 70 years old in good health. Sequenced input: blood T cells: a sorted CD56 or NKG2C T cell subset, CD4+ or CD8+ T cells, or bulk PBMC T cells (not recorded which). The encoded CDR3 is CASSFGGGALANTEAFF.